Listed below are T cell receptor beta chains from one sample, sequenced in a study of T cell responses to AZD1222 COVID-19 vaccine. Some clones are missing from TCRdb's copy, which holds only in-frame ones; the method was immunoSEQ multiplex PCR. The sample lists some 170,000 clones, 70% to 90% occurring once. Sequenced material: peripheral blood, taken on day 0 of AZD1222 vaccination. The receptors shown here come from an adult in good health. CDR3s include the opening cysteine and the closing phenylalanine or tryptophan. A D gene is named only where the DNA matches it firmly. The size entry is marked missing in some rows and otherwise reads once, few, many or a size class.

v_gene	j_gene	d_gene	abundance	CDR3nt	CDR3aa
TRBV29-1	TRBJ1-1	NA	few	TGCAGCGGTACAGGGAGGGGTGTTATGTACACTGAAGCTTTCTTT	CSGTGRGVMYTEAFF
TRBV5-5	TRBJ2-7	NA	NA	TGTGCCAGCAGCCCCCATCCGGACCGGGAGCAGTACTTC	CASSPHPDREQYF
TRBV2	TRBJ2-3	NA	NA	TGTGCCAGCAGTGGGACAGTTTCTAGCACAGATACGCAGTATTTT	CASSGTVSSTDTQYF
TRBV5-1	TRBJ2-5	TRBD2	NA	TGCGCCAGCAGCTCGGGGACTAGCGGGCGGGAGACCCAGTACTTC	CASSSGTSGRETQYF
TRBV27	TRBJ1-5	TRBD1	NA	TGTGCCACCAGGGACAGGCGAAATCAGCCCCAGCATTTT	CATRDRRNQPQHF
TRBV5-1	TRBJ1-6	NA	NA	TGCGCCAGCAGCTTCCGGGTAGGAAGTTCACCCCTCCACTTT	CASSFRVGSSPLHF
TRBV6-1	TRBJ1-6	NA	NA	TGTGCCAGCAGTGAAGGCGGCCATCTGGCTTCACCCCTCCACTTT	CASSEGGHLASPLHF
TRBV28	TRBJ1-2	TRBD1	NA	TGTGCCAGCAGCTCTGACAGGGGGAGCGGCTACACCTTC	CASSSDRGSGYTF
TRBV6-5	TRBJ1-2	NA	NA	TGTGCCAGCAGTAATACACCGAACTATGGCTACACCTTC	CASSNTPNYGYTF
TRBV7-9	TRBJ2-5	TRBD2	NA	TGTGCCAGCAGCCCTGGGGGGGGAAGACAAGAGACCCAGTACTTC	CASSPGGGRQETQYF
TRBV6-5	TRBJ1-2	NA	NA	TGTGCCAGCAGTTACGGGTTAGTCTATGGCTACACCTTC	CASSYGLVYGYTF
TRBV10-1	TRBJ1-3	TRBD1	few	TGCGCCAGCAGTGAAGGGGACAGCTCTGGAAACACCATATATTTT	CASSEGDSSGNTIYF
TRBV7-9	TRBJ1-5	NA	NA	TGTGCCAGCAGCTTTGTTGGCAGTCTGGGCAATCAGCCCCAGCATTTT	CASSFVGSLGNQPQHF
TRBV19	TRBJ2-6	NA	NA	TGTGCCAGTAGTCGAACCTCGGCTGGGGCCAACGTCCTGACTTTC	CASSRTSAGANVLTF
TRBV11-3	TRBJ2-5	TRBD2	NA	TGTGCCAGCAGCCTGGGGACTAGCGGGAAGGAGACCCAGTACTTC	CASSLGTSGKETQYF
TRBV28	TRBJ2-5	TRBD1	once	TGTGCCAGCAGAGGGGACAGTCGGACCCAGTACTTC	CASRGDSRTQYF
TRBV30	TRBJ2-1	TRBD1	NA	TGTGCCTGCACTACTGACAGGGGCGAGTTCTTC	CACTTDRGEFF
TRBV3-1/TRBV3-2	TRBJ1-2	NA	few	TGTGCCAGCAGCCAATCAGGACAGAACTATGGCTACACCTTC	CASSQSGQNYGYTF
TRBV18	TRBJ2-2	NA	NA	TGTGCCAGCTTACCGGGACTGAGGAACACCGGGGAGCTGTTTTTT	CASLPGLRNTGELFF
TRBV11-2	TRBJ1-4	TRBD1	NA	TGTGCCAGCAGCTTAGGGACAGGGGGAGAGTTTTTTCCTAATGAAAAACTGTTTTTT	CASSLGTGGEFFPNEKLFF
TRBV27	TRBJ2-1	TRBD2	NA	TGTGCCAGCAGCCCCGGGACTAGCGGGAGGGTGCAGTTCTTC	CASSPGTSGRVQFF
TRBV11-2	TRBJ1-5	NA	NA	TGTGCCAGCAGCTTAGGGGGGGGAAACTTCATTCGGCCCCAGCATTTT	CASSLGGGNFIRPQHF
TRBV28	TRBJ1-5	TRBD1	NA	TGTGCCAGCAGTCGGGGGGGAGGGGGCGATCAGCCCCAGCATTTT	CASSRGGGGDQPQHF
TRBV19	TRBJ1-2	NA	few	TGTGCCAGTAGTATTGAACAGGGCTTTTATGGCTACACCTTC	CASSIEQGFYGYTF
TRBV6-1	TRBJ2-3	TRBD1	NA	TGTGCCAGCAGTGGAGAGAACAGGGGGCGCCCCACAGATACGCAGTATTTT	CASSGENRGRPTDTQYF
TRBV7-2	TRBJ1-5	NA	NA	TGTGCCAGCAGCTTGGGGTCCCTGCGGAATCAGCCCCAGCATTTT	CASSLGSLRNQPQHF
TRBV5-1	TRBJ2-3	NA	NA	TGCGCCAGCAGCACGACGAGTGGGGATACGCAGTATTTT	CASSTTSGDTQYF
TRBV5-1	TRBJ2-6	NA	NA	TGCGCCAGCAGGGACTCTGGGGCCAACGTCCTGACTTTC	CASRDSGANVLTF
TRBV19	TRBJ1-1	TRBD1	NA	TGTGCCAGTAGTATAGGACCCGGGACAGGGAAGACTGAAGCTTTCTTT	CASSIGPGTGKTEAFF
TRBV29-1	TRBJ2-1	TRBD1	NA	TGCAGCGGTAACAGGGGAAATGAGCAGTTCTTC	CSGNRGNEQFF